This T cell receptor beta chain was sequenced during a study of CD8 T cells in ankylosing spondylitis. Findings and caveats of the study: A TCR beta motif of several highly homologous variants seemed to mark ankylosing spondylitis blood. Significantly higher representation of disease-linked clones was reported for matched ankylosing spondylitis synovial fluid. Within peripheral blood, clones linked to disease were CD8+ and relatively rare.

From the 5' RACE reads, TCRdb called clonotypes with MiXCR, one entry per CDR3 protein. The table has around 490,000 distinct CDR3 sequences, under 5.5% seen once. The CDR3 consists of 16 residues. Germline V gives CDR1 MNHEY, CDR2 SVGEGT. V was clipped by 2 bases and J by 4 bases, with 15 bases between them. Note on this clonotype: Its antigen is still unknown.

Sequenced sample: blood, either unsorted or a sorted T cell fraction (not recorded which). V usage is TRBV6-2 or TRBV6-3 and J usage is TRBJ2-1; TRBD2 might be the D (6 bases). This TCR derives from a male donor with ankylosing spondylitis. The CDR3 nucleotides are TGTGCCAGCAGTTACCCCCCCGGGAGATCATACAATGAGCAGTTCTTC. Its translation: CASSYPPGRSYNEQFF.